This TCR beta chain is from a study of blood T cell repertoires in COVID-19. Across the study: From the United States, Italy and Spain came samples of acute and convalescent COVID-19. T cells, B-cell-depleted T cells, or PBMCs supplied cDNA or gDNA.

The germline CDR1 and CDR2 sequences are LGHDT and YNNKEL (reference sequence). This CDR3 has 12 residues. V lost 4 bases and J lost 5, with 8 bases in between. Methods used by the authors: Cell counts per sample came from amplifying reference gene primers. Produced via immunoSEQ multiplex PCR; TCRdb's table is partial and in-frame only. The V and J calls and clone size were taken over from that table, and D and trimming were inferred from the DNA. The sample consists of around 200,000 clones, 87% of them appearing once. V gene TRBV3-1 (or the pseudogene TRBV3-2) combines with J gene TRBJ1-1; D is unresolved. This clonotype originated in a man aged 60 to 69 who had recovered from COVID-19. Specimen: peripheral blood. The CDR3 region is CASSLTVTEAFF. In DNA, the CDR3 is TGTGCCAGCAGCCTAACGGTAACTGAAGCTTTCTTT.